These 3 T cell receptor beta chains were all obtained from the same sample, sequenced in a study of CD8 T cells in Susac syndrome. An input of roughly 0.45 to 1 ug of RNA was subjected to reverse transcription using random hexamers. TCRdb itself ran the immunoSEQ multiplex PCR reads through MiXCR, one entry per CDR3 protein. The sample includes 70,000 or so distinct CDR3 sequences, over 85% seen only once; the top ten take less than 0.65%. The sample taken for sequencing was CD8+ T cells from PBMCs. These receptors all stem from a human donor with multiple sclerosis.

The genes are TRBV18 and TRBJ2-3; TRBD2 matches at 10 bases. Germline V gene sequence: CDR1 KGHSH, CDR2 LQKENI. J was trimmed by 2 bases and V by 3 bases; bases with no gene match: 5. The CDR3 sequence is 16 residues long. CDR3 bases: TGTGCCAGCTCACCTTCTAGCGGGGGTTCCACAGATACGCAGTATTTT. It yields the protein CASSPSSGGSTDTQYF.

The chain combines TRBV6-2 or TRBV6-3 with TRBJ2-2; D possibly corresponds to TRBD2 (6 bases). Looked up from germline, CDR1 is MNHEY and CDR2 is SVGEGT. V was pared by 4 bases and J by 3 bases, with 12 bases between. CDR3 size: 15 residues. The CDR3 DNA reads TGTGCCAGCAGTTCCCGGGACTCTTACACCGGGGAGCTGTTTTTT. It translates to CASSSRDSYTGELFF.

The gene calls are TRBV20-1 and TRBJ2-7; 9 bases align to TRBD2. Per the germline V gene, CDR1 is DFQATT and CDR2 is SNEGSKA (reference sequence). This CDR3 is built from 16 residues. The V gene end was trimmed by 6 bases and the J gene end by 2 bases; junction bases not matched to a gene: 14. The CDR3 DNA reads TGCAGTGCCTCCCGGGTGGGCGGGAGGGCCCCCTACGAGCAGTACTTC. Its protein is CSASRVGGRAPYEQYF.